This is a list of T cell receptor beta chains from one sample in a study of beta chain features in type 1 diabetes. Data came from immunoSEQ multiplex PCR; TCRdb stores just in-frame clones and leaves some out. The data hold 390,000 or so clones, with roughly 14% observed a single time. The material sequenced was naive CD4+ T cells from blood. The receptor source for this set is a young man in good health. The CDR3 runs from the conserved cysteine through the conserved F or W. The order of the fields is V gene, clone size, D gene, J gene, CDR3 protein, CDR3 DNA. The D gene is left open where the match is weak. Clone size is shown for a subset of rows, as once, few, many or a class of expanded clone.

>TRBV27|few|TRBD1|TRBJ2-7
CASISPGGNYEQYF
TGTGCCAGCATCTCACCAGGGGGTAACTACGAGCAGTACTTC
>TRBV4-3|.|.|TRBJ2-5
CASSPDWQETQYF
TGCGCCAGCAGCCCTGACTGGCAAGAGACCCAGTACTTC
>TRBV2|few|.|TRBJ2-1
CASSRTAHEQFF
TGTGCCAGCAGTCGGACGGCCCATGAGCAGTTCTTC
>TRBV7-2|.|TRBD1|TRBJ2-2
CASSLTQGEIGELFF
TGTGCCAGCAGCTTAACACAGGGGGAAATCGGGGAGCTGTTTTTT
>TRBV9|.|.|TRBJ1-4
CASSATIRDSAEKLFF
TGTGCCAGCAGCGCGACGATCCGAGACAGTGCTGAAAAACTGTTTTTT
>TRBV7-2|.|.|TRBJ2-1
CASSFGGGSSSYNEQFF
TGTGCCAGCAGCTTTGGTGGGGGCTCTAGCTCCTACAATGAGCAGTTCTTC
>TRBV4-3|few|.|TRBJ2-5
CASSLDRPSGETQYF
TGCGCCAGCAGCCTCGATCGACCATCTGGAGAGACCCAGTACTTC
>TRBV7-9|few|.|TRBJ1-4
CASSFDGATNEKLFF
TGTGCCAGCAGCTTCGACGGTGCAACTAATGAAAAACTGTTTTTT
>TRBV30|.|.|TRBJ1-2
CAWSVSLVYGYTF
TGTGCCTGGAGTGTTTCCCTTGTCTATGGCTACACCTTC
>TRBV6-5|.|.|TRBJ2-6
CASSWAPSGANVLTF
TGTGCCAGCAGCTGGGCCCCATCTGGGGCCAACGTCCTGACTTTC
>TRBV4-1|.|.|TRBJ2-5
CASSLQGDLQETQYF
TGCGCCAGCAGCCTACAGGGCGACCTACAAGAGACCCAGTACTTC
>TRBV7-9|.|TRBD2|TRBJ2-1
CASSSGGSGSSYNEQFF
TGTGCCAGCAGCTCGGGGGGAAGCGGGAGTTCCTACAATGAGCAGTTCTTC
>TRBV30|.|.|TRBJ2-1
CAWGGIPYPNEQFF
TGTGCCTGGGGTGGGATCCCTTATCCCAATGAGCAGTTCTTC
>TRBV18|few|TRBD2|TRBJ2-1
CASSPRAGAYNEQFF
TGTGCCAGCTCACCACGGGCGGGAGCCTACAATGAGCAGTTCTTC
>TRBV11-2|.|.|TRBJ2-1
CASSLAVAPNEQFF
TGTGCCAGCAGCTTAGCGGTAGCCCCCAATGAGCAGTTCTTC
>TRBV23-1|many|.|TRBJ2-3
CASASPGQNTDTQYF
TGCGCCAGCGCCTCTCCCGGACAGAACACAGATACGCAGTATTTT
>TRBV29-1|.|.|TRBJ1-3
CSVEGGPGNTIYF
TGCAGCGTTGAAGGGGGCCCTGGAAACACCATATATTTT
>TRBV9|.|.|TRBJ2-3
CASSVRPRTDTQYF
TGTGCCAGCAGCGTGAGGCCACGCACAGATACGCAGTATTTT
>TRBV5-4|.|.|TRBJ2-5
CASSLVAAQETQYF
TGTGCCAGCAGCTTGGTGGCGGCTCAAGAGACCCAGTACTTC
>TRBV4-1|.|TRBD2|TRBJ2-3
CASSSSGRTDTQYF
TGCGCCAGCAGCTCTAGCGGGAGAACAGATACGCAGTATTTT
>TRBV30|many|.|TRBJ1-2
CAWSPGPYGYTF
TGTGCCTGGAGTCCGGGACCCTATGGCTACACCTTC
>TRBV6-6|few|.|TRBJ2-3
CASSYPRGTDTQYF
TGTGCCAGCAGTTACCCACGGGGCACAGATACGCAGTATTTT
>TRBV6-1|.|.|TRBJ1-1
CASSGGAATEAFF
TGTGCCAGCAGTGGGGGGGCCGCCACTGAAGCTTTCTTT
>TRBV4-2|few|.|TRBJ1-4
CASSQDRTVESEKLFF
TGTGCCAGCAGCCAAGATCGGACAGTGGAGAGTGAAAAACTGTTTTTT
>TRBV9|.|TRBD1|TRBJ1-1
CASSRRRDRALNTEAFF
TGTGCCAGCAGCCGTAGGAGGGACAGGGCCCTCAACACTGAAGCTTTCTTT
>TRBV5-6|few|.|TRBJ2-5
CASSLAISRDQETQYF
TGTGCCAGCAGCTTGGCGATTAGCAGAGACCAAGAGACCCAGTACTTC
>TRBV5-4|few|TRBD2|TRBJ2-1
CASSSGLAAPYNEQFF
TGTGCCAGCAGCTCGGGACTAGCAGCTCCCTACAATGAGCAGTTCTTC
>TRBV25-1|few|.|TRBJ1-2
CASSEPGVDGYTF
TGTGCCAGCAGTGAACCAGGGGTGGATGGCTACACCTTC
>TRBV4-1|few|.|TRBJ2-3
CASSQGLSPGTQYF
TGCGCCAGCAGCCAAGGGTTGAGTCCCGGAACGCAGTATTTT
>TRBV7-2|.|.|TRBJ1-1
CASSPTRDAGAFF
TGTGCCAGCAGCCCGACCCGGGACGCTGGAGCTTTCTTT
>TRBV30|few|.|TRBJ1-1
CASYREATEAFF
TGTGCCTCGTACAGGGAGGCCACTGAAGCTTTCTTT